This paragraph reports one T cell receptor (beta chain). This specimen comes from a study of blood T cell repertoires in COVID-19. Sequencing used immunoSEQ multiplex PCR; TCRdb keeps in-frame clones, though not all of them. The sample consists of some 670,000 clones, 85% to 90% of them appearing once. Deletions cut 1 base from V and 7 bases from J, with 6 bases between. Germline CDR1 reads SGHTS; CDR2 reads YDEGEE. The CDR3 runs 13 residues. The clonotype originates from a woman younger than 30 with acute or convalescent COVID-19. The chain has TRBV5-8 and TRBJ1-6; D call uncertain. What was sequenced was peripheral blood. The CDR3 loop is CASSLYSNSPLHF. The CDR3 coding sequence is TGTGCCAGCAGCTTGTACTCGAATTCACCCCTCCACTTT.